This TCR beta chain was documented in a study of T-cell reconstitution after alpha-beta-depleted transplantation in children (dated by TCRdb to the mid-2010s). Study-wide context: T-cell immune reconstitution after TCRalphabeta/CD19-depleted allogeneic hematopoietic cell transplantation in children was quantitatively tracked in the study by means of TCR repertoire profiling. What the research found in general, with its limitations: The frequencies of hyperexpanded clones fell over the following months, and after one year, T-cell counts and TCRbeta diversity were mostly attributed to newly produced T cells. About two months after transplant, the apparently early recovery of alphabetaT-cell counts reportedly depended on just several hundred clones that had expanded rapidly and came from non-depleted graft cells. In some patients, the high TCRbeta diversity seen at day 60 was put down to recipient T cells and intrathymic progenitors that had survived conditioning.

V is shortened by 0 bases, J by 6 bases, and the region joining them spans 13 bases. The germline V gene specifies SGDLS as CDR1 and YYNGEE as CDR2. Reading from cysteine to phenylalanine, the CDR3 counts 15 amino acids. CDR3 DNA is the only sequence kept; it has 45 bases, read in frame from the first base. Library preparation used PCR. TCRdb lists the instrument as Illumina HiSeq 2500. Molecular barcoding was employed in the preparation of TCR libraries, with unique molecular identifiers being used to normalize TCRbeta repertoire quantification. In-frame beta chains were kept once TCRdb had trimmed the public reads at Q25 with fastp and called clones with MiXCR. Every distinct CDR3 protein forms one entry, paired with its most common genes and DNA. In all, the sample holds 900,000 or so distinct CDR3 sequences, and around 15% of those were seen once. Approximately 5% of the sample is held by the ten biggest clonotypes.

This clonotype has at least ten counts. There is no known antigen for this receptor. There are no base qualities to consult, and no much larger clone falls within one base. The treatment or condition tag for this specimen amounts to: allogeneic hematopoietic cell transplantation with graft depleted of TCRalphabeta T cells and CD19 B cells. The children who served as transplant recipients had been given grafts of TCRalphabeta/CD19-depleted allogeneic hematopoietic cells. The sample in question was PBMCs, mostly from graft donor cells, obtained 360 days after TCRalphabeta/CD19-depleted stem cell transplant. The clonotype comes from a male patient younger than 18 who had a stem cell transplant for acute lymphoblastic leukemia, so the T cells may come from the graft donor. The V gene is TRBV9 and the J gene is TRBJ1-5, and TRBD1 may be the D gene, going by 6 matching bases. The nucleotides read TGTGCCAGCAGCGTAGGGGGGGGCGGCACTCAGCCCCAGCATTTT. Its product reads: CASSVGGGGTQPQHF.